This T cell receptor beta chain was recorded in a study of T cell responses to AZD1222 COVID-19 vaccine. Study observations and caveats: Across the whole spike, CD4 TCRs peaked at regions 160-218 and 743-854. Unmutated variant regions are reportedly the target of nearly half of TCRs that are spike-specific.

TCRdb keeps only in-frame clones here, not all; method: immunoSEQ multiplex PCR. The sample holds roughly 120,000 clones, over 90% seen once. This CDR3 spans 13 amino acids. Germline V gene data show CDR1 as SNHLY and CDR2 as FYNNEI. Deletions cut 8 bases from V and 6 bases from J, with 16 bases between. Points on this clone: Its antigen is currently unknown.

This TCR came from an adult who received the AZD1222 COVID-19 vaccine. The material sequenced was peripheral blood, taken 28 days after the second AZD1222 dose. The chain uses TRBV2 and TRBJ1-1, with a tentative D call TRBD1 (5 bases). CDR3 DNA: TGTGCCAGCCGGGGACCCACGGCACCTGAAGCTTTCTTT. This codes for CASRGPTAPEAFF. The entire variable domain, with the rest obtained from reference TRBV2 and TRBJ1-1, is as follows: EPEVTQTPSHQVTQMGQEVILRCVPISNHLYFYWYRQILGQKVEFLVSFYNNEISEKSEIFDDQFSVERPDGSNFTLKIRSTKLEDSAMYFCASRGPTAPEAFFGQGTRLTVV.